This T cell receptor beta chain was sequenced during a study of cytomegalovirus exposure and HLA in healthy donors. A multiplex PCR was run with 60 Vbeta primers and 13 Jbeta primers. The repertoire was sequenced with immunoSEQ multiplex PCR; TCRdb's copy has only in-frame clones and lacks some. The sample has roughly 220,000 clones; about 75% are singletons. Trimming took 6 bases from V and 2 from J; bases not matched to a gene: 9. The CDR3 runs 15 residues. Germline CDR1 and CDR2: MNHNY and SVGAGI (reference sequence). Whole-study findings and limits: Association of a missense DCLRE1C variant with TCR beta V- and J-gene trimming was reported in a later analysis. Overall, roughly 170 TCR beta chains were annotated as cytomegalovirus-associated.

To note about this clone: Its antigen is currently unknown.

Sequencing input: PBMCs. The chain carries TRBV6-6 and TRBJ2-7; 8 bases are shared with TRBD1. This TCR derives from a woman aged 30 to 39 in good health and CMV-seronegative. For the CDR3, the DNA is TGTGCCAGCAGGACGACAGGGGTCGGGGCCTACGAGCAGTACTTC. The encoded protein is CASRTTGVGAYEQYF.